The 18 T cell receptor beta chains below were found in one sample sequenced in a study of cytomegalovirus exposure and HLA in healthy donors. Primers included in the PCR were 60 Vbeta and 13 Jbeta primers. Profiled with immunoSEQ multiplex PCR; TCRdb holds only in-frame clones, not every one. Here the sample spans roughly 190,000 clones, 81% being singletons. Sequencing was performed on PBMCs. Every receptor here comes from a man between 18 and 35 years old in good health and CMV-seronegative.

The chain recombines TRBV13 with TRBJ2-6, with 8 nucleotides matching TRBD1. The germline gives CDR1 PRHDT, CDR2 FYEKMQ (reference sequence). The CDR3 runs 17 residues. V shed 5 bases, J shed 2 bases, and the junction held 8 bases outside the gene matches. The CDR3 protein is CASSPGQGLTGANVLTF. The DNA of the CDR3 is TGTGCCAGCAGCCCCGGACAGGGATTGACTGGGGCCAACGTCCTGACTTTC.

Only a few counts were recorded for this clone. The chain recombines TRBV9 with TRBJ1-4; 7 bases match TRBD1. Germline loops: CDR1 SGDLS, CDR2 YYNGEE. This CDR3 has 14 residues. Trimming at V came to 4 bases and at J to 8 bases, leaving 8 bases not matched to a gene. CDR3 sequence: CASSLTGVGEKLFF. The CDR3 region has the DNA TGTGCCAGCAGCCTCACAGGGGTCGGGGAAAAACTGTTTTTT.

This clone was observed a single time. CDR3 sequence: CASSLNTGSNYGYTF. The CDR3 DNA follows: TGTGCCAGCAGCCTAAACACAGGGTCTAACTATGGCTACACCTTC. The chain links TRBV7-9 to TRBJ1-2, with D tentatively TRBD1 (6 bases). Germline assignment: CDR1 SEHNR and CDR2 FQNEAQ (reference sequence). V was cut by 5 bases and J by 0 bases, with 13 bases left in between. The length of the CDR3 is 15 residues.

The table lists this clone with a few counts. This chain joins TRBV15 and TRBJ2-3, with a possible D match to TRBD1 (6 bases). Per germline, CDR1 LNHNV and CDR2 YYDKDF (reference sequence). V lost 0 bases to trimming and J lost 0 bases, with 13 bases between them. The CDR3 extends over 17 amino acids. The CDR3 reads CATSRDGGGRSTDTQYF. The CDR3 DNA is TGTGCCACCAGCAGAGATGGTGGGGGCAGGAGCACAGATACGCAGTATTTT.

The chain has TRBV5-8 and TRBJ2-5; D call uncertain. The CDR3 runs 16 residues. The V and J ends lost 9 bases and 2 bases respectively, with 23 bases between them. Germline CDR1 and CDR2: SGHTS and YDEGEE. The CDR3 DNA sequence: TGTGCCACCGACCGACCGATGCGTTCGGAGCAAGAGACCCAGTACTTC. Translating it yields CATDRPMRSEQETQYF.

J is TRBJ2-2 and V is TRBV11-2; TRBD2 agrees at 7 bases. This CDR3 region has 13 residues. CDR1 and CDR2 from the germline V gene are SGHAT and FQNNGV. Unmatched junction bases numbered 3, after V lost 7 bases and J lost 4 bases. In nucleotides, the CDR3 is TGTGCCAGCACTAGCGGAGCCACCGGGGAGCTGTTTTTT. This gives the protein CASTSGATGELFF.

V gene TRBV11-2 combines with J gene TRBJ1-3; D remains unclear. There are 14 residues in the CDR3. Germline CDR1 SGHAT, CDR2 FQNNGV. V shed 0 bases and J shed 0 bases, with 3 bases lying between them. The CDR3 loop reads CASSLDSSGNTIYF. The CDR3 region has the DNA TGTGCCAGCAGCTTAGACAGCTCTGGAAACACCATATATTTT.

This rearrangement joins TRBV4-3 to TRBJ2-3; perhaps TRBD1 as D (5 bases). Trimming left V 1 base short and J 0 bases short, with 5 bases between. Germline values: CDR1 LGHNA, CDR2 YSLEER. CDR3 length: 14 residues. The CDR3 protein is CASSQGQSTDTQYF. In nucleotides, the CDR3 is TGCGCCAGCAGCCAAGGACAGAGCACAGATACGCAGTATTTT.

This sequence joins TRBV7-8 and TRBJ1-5, with 7 bases fitting TRBD1. CDR1 is SGHVS and CDR2 is FQNEAQ in the germline V gene. The V and J ends lost 0 bases and 5 bases, in that order; junction bases with no gene match: 7. This CDR3 has 16 amino acids. The CDR3 reads CASSLAPQGRYQPQHF. In DNA form, the CDR3 reads TGTGCCAGCAGCTTAGCCCCACAGGGGCGCTATCAGCCCCAGCATTTT.

The rearrangement uses TRBV19 and TRBJ1-1; possible D gene TRBD1, 5 bases. The CDR3 is 14 residues long. V lost 3 bases and J lost 5, with 13 bases in between. The germline V gene has CDR1 LNHDA and CDR2 SQIVND (reference sequence). The CDR3 spells CASSIWQGGTEAFF. CDR3 sequence (DNA): TGTGCCAGTAGTATTTGGCAGGGAGGAACTGAAGCTTTCTTT.

The chain has TRBV18 and TRBJ2-1; D gene uncertain. The CDR3 covers 16 residues. V was pared by 8 bases and J by 9 bases, with 26 bases between. Germline CDR1 and CDR2: KGHSH and LQKENI. CDR3 residues: CASKKPLRVGVGEQFF. CDR3 nucleotides: TGTGCCAGCAAAAAGCCCCTCCGGGTTGGTGTGGGTGAGCAGTTCTTC.

V usage is TRBV6-1 and J usage is TRBJ1-2; D might be TRBD1 (6 bases). The ends were cut back, 3 bases at V and 4 bases at J, with 9 bases in the middle. The CDR3 spans 13 residues. Germline CDR1 reads MNHNS; CDR2 reads SASEGT. The DNA for the CDR3 is TGTGCCAGCAGTGAGACAGGTGGCTATGGCTACACCTTC. Amino acid sequence: CASSETGGYGYTF.

This sequence joins TRBV5-8 and TRBJ1-1; 11 nucleotides agree with TRBD1. The junction had 2 bases not matched to a gene; V was cut back by 3 bases and J by 4 bases. The CDR3 loop spans 14 amino acids. Per the germline V gene, CDR1 is SGHTS and CDR2 is YDEGEE. CDR3 nucleotide sequence: TGTGCCAGCAGCTGGGACAGGGGGGGCACTGAAGCTTTCTTT. Translation gives CASSWDRGGTEAFF.

This clone was detected only once. V gene TRBV5-5 combines with J gene TRBJ1-2; maybe TRBD1 (6 bases). The germline V gene has CDR1 SGHKS and CDR2 YYEKEE (reference sequence). CDR3 length equals 15 residues. V lost 0 bases and J 4 bases, leaving 13 bases between the germline ends. The DNA for the CDR3 is TGTGCCAGCAGCTTGGTGCGGCAGGGGAGCTATGGCTACACCTTC. It translates to CASSLVRQGSYGYTF.

The J gene is TRBJ2-2, the V gene TRBV7-9; D is uncertain. The CDR3 runs to 13 residues. Germline CDR1 reads SEHNR; CDR2 reads FQNEAQ (reference sequence). Trimming took 6 bases from V and 1 from J, leaving 6 bases between them. CDR3 region: CASRRGNTGELFF. CDR3 in DNA: TGTGCCAGCAGACGAGGGAACACCGGGGAGCTGTTTTTT. Looking up the rest from reference TRBV7-9 and TRBJ2-2 gives the full variable domain: DTGVSQNPRHKITKRGQNVTFRCDPISEHNRLYWYRQTLGQGPEFLTYFQNEAQLEKSRLLSDRFSAERPKGSFSTLEIQRTEQGDSAMYLCASRRGNTGELFFGEGSRLTVL.

The chain has TRBV10-2 and TRBJ1-5, with 7 bases identical to TRBD1. The junction had 7 bases not matched to a gene; V was cut back by 0 bases and J by 2 bases. Germline lookup yields CDR1 WSHSY and CDR2 SAAADI. The CDR3 runs to 17 residues. CDR3 loop: CASSESRGGAGNQPQHF. CDR3 nucleotides: TGCGCCAGCAGTGAGTCACGAGGGGGCGCGGGCAATCAGCCCCAGCATTTT.

The chain joins TRBV4-1 to TRBJ2-3; a possible D gene is TRBD2 (6 bases). CDR3 size: 12 residues. Trimming pared 4 bases from V and 10 bases from J, leaving 12 bases between. CDR1 and CDR2 (germline): MGHRA, YSYEKL. The CDR3 reads CASSPEGSAQYF. In DNA, the CDR3 is TGCGCCAGCAGCCCGGAGGGCTCGGCGCAGTATTTT.

This chain connects TRBV6-5 to TRBJ2-1, with 8 bases aligning to TRBD1. There are 15 residues in the CDR3. V lost 5 bases to trimming and J lost 4 bases; unmatched junction nucleotides: 7. Looked up from germline, CDR1 is MNHEY and CDR2 is SVGAGI. The CDR3 is CASSQGQGWYNEQFF. The CDR3 nucleotides are TGTGCCAGCAGTCAAGGACAGGGTTGGTACAATGAGCAGTTCTTC.